This TCR beta chain derives from a study of CD8+ T cells in alopecia areata. Overall study: Each day, treated patients took oral tofacitinib twice, at 5 to 10 mg per dose. Study conclusions and caveats: Expanded CD8+ clones among the top 100, as well as scalp clonality, were significantly decreased by tofacitinib. TCRs were shared less clearly across patients than in mice, possibly for HLA-related reasons.

Notes on this clone: The antigen remains unidentified.

Sample treatment: oral pan-JAK inhibitor, 5-10 mg twice daily. Extracted RNA was reverse transcribed, and the resulting cDNA served as sequencing template. TCRdb's copy holds only in-frame clones and misses some; the assay was immunoSEQ multiplex PCR. The table has more than 95,000 clones, roughly 60% seen once. The source of this sequence is a human donor with alopecia areata. The input for sequencing was CD8+ T cells sorted from blood, taken at week 4, from a patient treated with tofacitinib.

In DNA, the CDR3 is TGTGCCAGCAGCCCGGGACAGGGGGCGCCTGGGGCCAACGTCCTGACTTTC. The encoded protein is CASSPGQGAPGANVLTF. The chain is built from TRBV7-2 and TRBJ2-6; 12 bases match TRBD1. The CDR3 contains 17 residues. The J segment lost 2 bases and the V segment lost 5 bases, leaving 4 bases of the junction unmatched. Germline V lookup: CDR1 SGHTA, CDR2 FQGNSA.